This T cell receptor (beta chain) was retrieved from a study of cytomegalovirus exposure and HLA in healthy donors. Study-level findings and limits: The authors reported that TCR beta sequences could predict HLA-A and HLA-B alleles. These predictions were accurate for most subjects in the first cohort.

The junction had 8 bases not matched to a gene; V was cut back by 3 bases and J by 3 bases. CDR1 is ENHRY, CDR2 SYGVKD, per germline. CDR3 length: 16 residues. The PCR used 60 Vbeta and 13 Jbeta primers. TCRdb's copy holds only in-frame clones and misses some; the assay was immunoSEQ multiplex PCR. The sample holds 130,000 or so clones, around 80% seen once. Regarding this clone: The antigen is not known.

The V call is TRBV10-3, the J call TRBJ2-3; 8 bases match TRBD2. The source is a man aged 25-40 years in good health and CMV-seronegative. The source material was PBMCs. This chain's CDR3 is CAISDHGRGVTDTQYF. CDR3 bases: TGTGCCATCAGTGACCACGGGAGGGGTGTAACAGATACGCAGTATTTT.